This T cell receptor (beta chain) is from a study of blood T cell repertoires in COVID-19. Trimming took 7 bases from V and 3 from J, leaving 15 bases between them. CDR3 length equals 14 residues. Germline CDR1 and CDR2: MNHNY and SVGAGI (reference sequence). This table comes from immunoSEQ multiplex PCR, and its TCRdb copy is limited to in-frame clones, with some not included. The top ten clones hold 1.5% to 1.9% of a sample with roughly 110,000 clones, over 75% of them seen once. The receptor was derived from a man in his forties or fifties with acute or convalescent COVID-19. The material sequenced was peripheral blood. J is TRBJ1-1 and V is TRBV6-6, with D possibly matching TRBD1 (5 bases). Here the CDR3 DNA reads TGTGCCAGCATCAACGGGGGACTGGACACTGAAGCTTTCTTT. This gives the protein CASINGGLDTEAFF.